This paragraph reports one T cell receptor (beta chain). What it recognizes is unknown. The sample is drawn from a study of vaccination and CD4 T cells after COVID-19. Study background: Convalescent participants consisted of six males and four females, two being Hispanic. Cells were stimulated with overlapping spike peptides from SARS-CoV-2, HCoV-NL63, HCoV-OC43 and HCoV-229E. General study findings and limits: Median SARS-CoV-2-reactive clonotypes rose from 21 to 38, not significantly.

Regarding treatment: approximately 11-day PBMC culture with coronavirus spike peptide pools or control peptides (ViraFEST assay). TCRs were sequenced by ViraFEST after antigen-specific T cells had been expanded with peptide pools. The Oncomine TCR Beta short-read assay generated sequence data from the DNA of cultured CD4+ T cells. TCRdb passed the PCR reads through MiXCR, listing each CDR3 protein once. The sample lists around 10,000 distinct CDR3 sequences; roughly 57% were seen once. The origin of this receptor is a human donor who had recovered from COVID-19. The sample comprised CD4+ T cells from blood, cultured in vitro.

The CDR3 sequence is CASSSTDQNIQYF. The CDR3 DNA reads as TGTGCCAGCAGTTCCACAGACCAAAACATTCAGTACTTC. The chain joins TRBV27 to TRBJ2-4; the D is unclear. This CDR3 has 13 residues. The germline V gene encodes CDR1 MNHEY and CDR2 SMNVEV (reference sequence). With 4 bases removed from V and 5 bases from J, the gap between germline ends came to 9 bases.